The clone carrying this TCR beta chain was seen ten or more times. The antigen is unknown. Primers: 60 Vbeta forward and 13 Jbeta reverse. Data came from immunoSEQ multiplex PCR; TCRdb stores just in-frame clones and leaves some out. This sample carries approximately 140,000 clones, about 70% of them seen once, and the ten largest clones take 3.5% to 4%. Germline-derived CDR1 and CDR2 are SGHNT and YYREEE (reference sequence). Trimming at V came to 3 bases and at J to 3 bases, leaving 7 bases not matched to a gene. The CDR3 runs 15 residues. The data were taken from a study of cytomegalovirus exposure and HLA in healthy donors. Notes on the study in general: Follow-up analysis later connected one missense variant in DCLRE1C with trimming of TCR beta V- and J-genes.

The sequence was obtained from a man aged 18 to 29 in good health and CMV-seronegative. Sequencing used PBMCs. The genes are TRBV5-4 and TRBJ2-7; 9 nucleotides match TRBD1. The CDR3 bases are TGTGCCAGCAGCTGGGGGCCGGGACAGGGCTACGAGCAGTACTTC. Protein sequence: CASSWGPGQGYEQYF.